This T cell receptor (beta chain) is drawn from a study of blood T cell repertoires in COVID-19. Whole-study context: Collection of acute and convalescent COVID-19 samples took place in the United States, Italy and Spain. PBMCs, B-cell-depleted T cells, or T cells provided the cDNA or gDNA that made up the material.

In the original workflow: Reference gene primer amplification yielded estimated nucleated cell counts. Produced via immunoSEQ multiplex PCR; TCRdb's table is partial and in-frame only. That table is the source of V, J and clone size, and D and trimming were worked out from the DNA. The table lists about 90,000 clones, about 80% of them singletons. The CDR3 has 18 residues. CDR1 MNHNS and CDR2 SASEGT come from the germline V gene. V was trimmed by 1 base and J by 0 bases, leaving 13 bases between them. The chain joins TRBV6-1 to TRBJ2-6; the D gene is possibly TRBD2 (6 bases). The clonotype was recovered from a woman in her 70s with acute or convalescent COVID-19. Sequencing was performed on peripheral blood. Written as DNA, the CDR3 is TGTGCCAGCAGTGAAGTTGGGATGGGACTCTCTGGGGCCAACGTCCTGACTTTC. It is translated as CASSEVGMGLSGANVLTF.